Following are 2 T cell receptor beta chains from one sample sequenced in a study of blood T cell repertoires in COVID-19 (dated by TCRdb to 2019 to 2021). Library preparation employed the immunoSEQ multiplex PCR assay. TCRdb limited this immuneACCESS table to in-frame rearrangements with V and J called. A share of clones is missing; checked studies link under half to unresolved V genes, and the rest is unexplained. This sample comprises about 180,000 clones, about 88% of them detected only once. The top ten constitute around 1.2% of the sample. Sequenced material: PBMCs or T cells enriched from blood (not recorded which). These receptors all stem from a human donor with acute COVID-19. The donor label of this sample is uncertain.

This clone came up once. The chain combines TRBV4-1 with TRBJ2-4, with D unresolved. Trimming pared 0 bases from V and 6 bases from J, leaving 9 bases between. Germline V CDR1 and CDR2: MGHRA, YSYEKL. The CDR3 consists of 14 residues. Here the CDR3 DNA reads TGCGCCAGCAGCCAAGAATCGTCCAGAAACATTCAGTACTTC. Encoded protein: CASSQESSRNIQYF.

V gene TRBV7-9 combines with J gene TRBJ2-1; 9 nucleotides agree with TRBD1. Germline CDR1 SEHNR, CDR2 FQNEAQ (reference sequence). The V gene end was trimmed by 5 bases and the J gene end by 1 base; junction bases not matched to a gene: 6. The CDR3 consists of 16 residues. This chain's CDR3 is CASSPDRGVSYNEQFF. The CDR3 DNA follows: TGTGCCAGCAGCCCGGACAGGGGCGTTTCCTACAATGAGCAGTTCTTC.